The 6 T cell receptor beta chains in this list originate from one sample, sequenced in a study of cytomegalovirus exposure and HLA in healthy donors. PCR employed 60 Vbeta and 13 Jbeta primers. Data came from immunoSEQ multiplex PCR; TCRdb stores just in-frame clones and leaves some out. The top ten hold 20% to 25% of the sample, which has tens of thousands of clones, about 80% seen once. Sequencing was done on a sample of PBMCs. The receptors were sampled from a woman between 50 and 59 years old in good health and CMV-seropositive.

The chain joins TRBV7-2 to TRBJ1-4, with 7 positions matching TRBD1. The CDR3 is 16 amino acids. Trimming cost V 1 base and J 6 bases; bases outside gene matches: 8. Looked up from germline, CDR1 is SGHTA and CDR2 is FQGNSA. The CDR3 DNA is TGTGCCAGCAGCTTAGGCAGGGGGTTAGATGATGAAAAACTGTTTTTT. Its protein is CASSLGRGLDDEKLFF.

This chain links TRBV5-1 with TRBJ2-1, with D possibly TRBD2 on 5 matching bases. CDR1 is SGHRS, CDR2 YFSETQ, per germline. Trimming removed 0 bases at V and 6 bases at J, with 19 bases between. This CDR3 is built from 17 residues. CDR3: CASSLGRASYFPNEQFF. DNA of the CDR3: TGCGCCAGCAGCTTGGGTAGGGCTAGCTATTTCCCCAATGAGCAGTTCTTC.

The chain links TRBV27 to TRBJ2-7; D may be TRBD1 (6 bases). The CDR3 sequence is 13 residues long. V gave up 4 bases and J gave up 0 bases, with 7 bases separating them. Germline CDR1 MNHEY, CDR2 SMNVEV (reference sequence). The CDR3 bases are TGTGCCAGCAGTTCACAGGGCTCCTACGAGCAGTACTTC. It specifies CASSSQGSYEQYF.

V usage is TRBV20-1 and J usage is TRBJ1-4, with no clear D. The ends were cut back, 4 bases at V and 4 bases at J, with 4 bases in the middle. CDR3 length: 11 residues. Per germline, CDR1 DFQATT and CDR2 SNEGSKA (reference sequence). Written as DNA, the CDR3 is TGCAGTGCTAAACATAATGAAAAACTGTTTTTT. Protein product: CSAKHNEKLFF.

The chain couples TRBV5-6 to TRBJ2-3, with 8 bases matching TRBD2. V was clipped by 4 bases and J by 7 bases; unmatched bases: 11. This CDR3 has 15 residues. Looked up from germline, CDR1 is SGHDT and CDR2 is YYEEEE. The CDR3 region is CASSLESGSKNTQYF. In nucleotides, the CDR3 is TGTGCCAGCAGCCTTGAGAGCGGGAGTAAGAATACGCAGTATTTT. The full variable domain, rest sourced from reference TRBV5-6 and TRBJ2-3, is DAGVTQSPTHLIKTRGQQVTLRCSPKSGHDTVSWYQQALGQGPQFIFQYYEEEERQRGNFPDRFSGHQFPNYSSELNVNALLLGDSALYLCASSLESGSKNTQYFGPGTRLTVL.

The V gene is TRBV7-7, the J gene TRBJ2-7; 7 bases agree with TRBD2. The CDR3 loop spans 13 amino acids. Germline V gene lookup returns CDR1 SSHAT and CDR2 FNYEAQ (reference sequence). The CDR3, as DNA: TGTGCTAGCCCCAGGAACGGGAGGACGGTGCAGTACGTC. Translation gives CASPRNGRTVQYV.